The text below deals with one T cell receptor (beta chain). Per germline, CDR1 MNHEY and CDR2 SMNVEV (reference sequence). The CDR3 length is 16 residues. The germline V and J ends were trimmed by 0 bases and 0 bases, with 11 bases remaining between them. A Seattle source enrolled patients during active infection and followed them longitudinally. The sample belongs to a study of blood T cell repertoires in COVID-19. Looking at the study overall: Acute and convalescent COVID-19 samples came from the United States, Italy and Spain. The cDNA or gDNA used as material had been derived from T cells, B-cell-depleted T cells, or PBMCs.

In the authors' methods: Estimation of nucleated cell counts was performed using reference gene primer amplification. The data were produced by immunoSEQ multiplex PCR, yet TCRdb's version contains in-frame clones alone and is incomplete. That table supplies the V and J calls and clone size; D and trimming were determined from the DNA. The sample gives over 65,000 clones, 70% to 90% of which show up once; over 6% is in the top ten. This TCR derives from a man aged 80 or over with COVID-19, enrolled during active disease. The rearrangement links TRBV27 to TRBJ1-1; D unresolved. The sample consisted of peripheral blood. The CDR3: CASSLSTVYVNTEAFF. The CDR3, as DNA: TGTGCCAGCAGTTTATCCACAGTGTATGTGAACACTGAAGCTTTCTTT.